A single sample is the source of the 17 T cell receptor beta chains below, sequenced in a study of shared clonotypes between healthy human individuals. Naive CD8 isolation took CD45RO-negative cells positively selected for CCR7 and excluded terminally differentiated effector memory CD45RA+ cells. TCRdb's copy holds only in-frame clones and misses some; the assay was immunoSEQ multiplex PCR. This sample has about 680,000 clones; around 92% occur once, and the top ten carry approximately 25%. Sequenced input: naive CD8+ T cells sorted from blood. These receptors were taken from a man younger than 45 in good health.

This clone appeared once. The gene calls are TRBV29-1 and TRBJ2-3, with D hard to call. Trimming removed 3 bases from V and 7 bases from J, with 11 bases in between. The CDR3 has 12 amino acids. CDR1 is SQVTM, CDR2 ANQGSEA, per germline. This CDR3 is CSVDRFKNTQYF. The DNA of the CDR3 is TGCAGCGTTGACAGGTTTAAAAATACGCAGTATTTT.

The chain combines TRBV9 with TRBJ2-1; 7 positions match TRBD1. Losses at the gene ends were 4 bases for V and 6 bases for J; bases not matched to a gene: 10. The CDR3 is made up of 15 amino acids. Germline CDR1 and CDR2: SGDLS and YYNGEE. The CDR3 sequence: CASSKGGAVINEQFF. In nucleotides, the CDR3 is TGTGCCAGCAGCAAAGGGGGCGCAGTCATCAATGAGCAGTTCTTC.

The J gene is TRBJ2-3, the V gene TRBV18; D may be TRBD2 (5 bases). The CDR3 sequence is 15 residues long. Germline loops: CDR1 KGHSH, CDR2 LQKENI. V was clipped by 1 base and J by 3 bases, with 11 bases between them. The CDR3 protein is CASSPRNRGTDTQYF. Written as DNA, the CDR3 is TGTGCCAGCTCACCACGCAATCGGGGAACAGATACGCAGTATTTT.

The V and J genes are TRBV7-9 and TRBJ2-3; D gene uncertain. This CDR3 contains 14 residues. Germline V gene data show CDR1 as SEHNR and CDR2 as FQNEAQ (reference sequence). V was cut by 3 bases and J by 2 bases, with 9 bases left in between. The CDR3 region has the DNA TGTGCCAGCAGCTTTTTAGCCGACACAGATACGCAGTATTTT. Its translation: CASSFLADTDTQYF. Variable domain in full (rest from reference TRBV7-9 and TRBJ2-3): DTGVSQNPRHKITKRGQNVTFRCDPISEHNRLYWYRQTLGQGPEFLTYFQNEAQLEKSRLLSDRFSAERPKGSFSTLEIQRTEQGDSAMYLCASSFLADTDTQYFGPGTRLTVL.

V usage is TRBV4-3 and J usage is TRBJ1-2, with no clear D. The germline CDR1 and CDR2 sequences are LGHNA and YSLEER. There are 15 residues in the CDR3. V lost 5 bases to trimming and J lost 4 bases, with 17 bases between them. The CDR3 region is CASSIGRPIFYGYTF. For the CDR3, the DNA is TGCGCCAGCAGCATCGGCAGGCCGATTTTCTATGGCTACACCTTC.

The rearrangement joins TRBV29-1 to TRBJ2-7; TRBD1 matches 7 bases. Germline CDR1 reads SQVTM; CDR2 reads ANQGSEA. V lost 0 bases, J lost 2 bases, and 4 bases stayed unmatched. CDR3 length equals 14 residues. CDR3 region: CSVEDRDRAYEQYF. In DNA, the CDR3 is TGCAGCGTTGAAGATCGTGACAGGGCCTACGAGCAGTACTTC.

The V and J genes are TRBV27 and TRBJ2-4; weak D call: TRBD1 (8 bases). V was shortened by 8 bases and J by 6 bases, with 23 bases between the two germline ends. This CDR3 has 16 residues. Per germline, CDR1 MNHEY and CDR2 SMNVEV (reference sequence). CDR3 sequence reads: CASGSLRTGGGNIQYF. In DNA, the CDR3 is TGTGCCAGCGGATCCCTACGTACAGGGGGGGGAAACATTCAGTACTTC.

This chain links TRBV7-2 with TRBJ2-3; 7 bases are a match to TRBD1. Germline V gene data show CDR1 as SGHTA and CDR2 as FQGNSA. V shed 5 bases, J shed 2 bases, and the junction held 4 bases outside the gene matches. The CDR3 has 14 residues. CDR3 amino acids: CASSTGQPTDTQYF. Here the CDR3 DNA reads TGTGCCAGCAGCACGGGACAGCCCACAGATACGCAGTATTTT.

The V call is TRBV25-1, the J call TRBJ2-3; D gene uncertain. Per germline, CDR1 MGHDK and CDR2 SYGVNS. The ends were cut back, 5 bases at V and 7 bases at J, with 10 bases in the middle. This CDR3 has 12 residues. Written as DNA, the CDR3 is TGTGCCAGCAGTATTATGGATTATACGCAGTATTTT. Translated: CASSIMDYTQYF.

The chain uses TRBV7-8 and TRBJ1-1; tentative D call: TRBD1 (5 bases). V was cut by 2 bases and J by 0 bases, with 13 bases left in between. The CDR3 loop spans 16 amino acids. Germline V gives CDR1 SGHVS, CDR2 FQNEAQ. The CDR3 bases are TGTGCCAGCAGCTTATACTGGGACCACATGAACACTGAAGCTTTCTTT. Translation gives CASSLYWDHMNTEAFF.

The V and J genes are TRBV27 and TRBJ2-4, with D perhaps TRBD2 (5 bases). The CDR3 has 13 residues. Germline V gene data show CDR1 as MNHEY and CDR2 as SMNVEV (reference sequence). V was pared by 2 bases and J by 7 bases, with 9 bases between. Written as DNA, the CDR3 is TGTGCCAGCAGTTTAGCCAGGAGGAACATTCAGTACTTC. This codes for CASSLARRNIQYF.

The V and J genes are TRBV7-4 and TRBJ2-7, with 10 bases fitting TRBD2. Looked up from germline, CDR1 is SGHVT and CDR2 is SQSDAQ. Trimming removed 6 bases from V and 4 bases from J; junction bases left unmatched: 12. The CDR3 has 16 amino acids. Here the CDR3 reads CASRVESASGSYEQYF. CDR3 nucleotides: TGTGCCAGCAGGGTAGAGTCGGCTAGCGGGAGTTACGAGCAGTACTTC.

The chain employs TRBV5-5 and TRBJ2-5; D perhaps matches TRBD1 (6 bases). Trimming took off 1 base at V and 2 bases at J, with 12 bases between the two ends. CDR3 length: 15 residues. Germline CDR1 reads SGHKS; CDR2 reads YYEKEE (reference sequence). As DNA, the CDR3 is TGTGCCAGCAGCTTGTCCCGAAGGGGGCAAGAGACCCAGTACTTC. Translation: CASSLSRRGQETQYF.

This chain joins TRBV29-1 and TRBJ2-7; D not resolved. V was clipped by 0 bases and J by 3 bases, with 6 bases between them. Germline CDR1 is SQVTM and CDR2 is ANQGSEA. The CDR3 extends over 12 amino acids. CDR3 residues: CSVEDLVYEQYF. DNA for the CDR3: TGCAGCGTTGAAGATCTTGTCTACGAGCAGTACTTC.

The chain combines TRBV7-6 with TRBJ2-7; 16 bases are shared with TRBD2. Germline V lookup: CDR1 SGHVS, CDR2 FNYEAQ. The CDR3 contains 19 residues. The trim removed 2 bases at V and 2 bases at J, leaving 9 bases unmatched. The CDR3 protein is CASSLYETGTSGRAYEQYF. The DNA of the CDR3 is TGTGCCAGCAGCTTATACGAGACCGGGACTAGCGGGAGGGCCTACGAGCAGTACTTC. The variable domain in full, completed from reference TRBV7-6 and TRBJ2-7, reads GAGVSQSPRYKVTKRGQDVALRCDPISGHVSLYWYRQALGQGPEFLTYFNYEAQQDKSGLPNDRFSAERPEGSISTLTIQRTEQRDSAMYRCASSLYETGTSGRAYEQYFGPGTRLTVT.

Written as DNA, the CDR3 is TGTGCCAGCATGATGATAGGGCGGCAAGAGACCCAGTACTTC. This gives the protein CASMMIGRQETQYF. This rearrangement joins TRBV2 to TRBJ2-5; D not resolved. With 7 bases removed from V and 2 bases from J, the gap between germline ends came to 14 bases. The germline V gene has CDR1 SNHLY and CDR2 FYNNEI. The CDR3 has 14 amino acids. The full variable domain, completed using reference TRBV2 and TRBJ2-5, is EPEVTQTPSHQVTQMGQEVILRCVPISNHLYFYWYRQILGQKVEFLVSFYNNEISEKSEIFDDQFSVERPDGSNFTLKIRSTKLEDSAMYFCASMMIGRQETQYFGPGTRLLVL.

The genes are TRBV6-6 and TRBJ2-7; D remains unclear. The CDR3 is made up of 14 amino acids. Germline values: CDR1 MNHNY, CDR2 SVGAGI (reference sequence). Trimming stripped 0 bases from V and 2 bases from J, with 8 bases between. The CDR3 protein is CASSYSDSTYEQYF. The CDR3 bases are TGTGCCAGCAGTTACTCTGATTCTACCTACGAGCAGTACTTC.